This T cell receptor beta chain originates from a study of preoperative IRX-2 immunotherapy in early breast cancer. The assay was immunoSEQ multiplex PCR, and TCRdb's table has in-frame clones only and misses some. The sample records 25,000 to 30,000 clones, over 75% being singletons. The treatment denotes: preoperative locoregional IRX-2 cytokine immunotherapy. Samples came from a phase Ib trial of preoperative locoregional IRX-2 cytokine immunotherapy. This CDR3 is built from 16 residues. Between the trimmed V and J ends, which lost 3 bases and 4 bases, there was a span of 18 bases. In germline, CDR1 is SGDLS, CDR2 YYNGEE.

The receptor's source is a human donor with breast cancer. Sample collection occurred from a patient treated with IRX-2 immunotherapy. The chain couples TRBV9 to TRBJ2-3, with a tentative D call TRBD1 (6 bases). DNA of the CDR3: TGTGCCAGCAGCGCCCTGGTTACCCAGGGGTCAGATACGCAGTATTTT. Amino acid sequence: CASSALVTQGSDTQYF.